The next 22 T cell receptor beta chains were all read from a single sample in a study of blood T cell repertoires in COVID-19. Only in-frame clones appear in the TCRdb table, and some are missing; sequencing was by immunoSEQ multiplex PCR. The sample consists of over 350,000 clones, roughly 90% of them appearing once. The source material was peripheral blood. The receptor source for this set is a woman in her 30s with acute or convalescent COVID-19.

Notes on this clone: Other DNA sequences in this sample translate to the same CDR3. The rearrangement joins TRBV7-9 to TRBJ2-1; 7 bases fit TRBD1. The germline V gene encodes CDR1 SEHNR and CDR2 FQNEAQ (reference sequence). The V segment lost 5 bases and the J segment 5 bases; nucleotides outside the gene matches: 3. The CDR3 sequence is 13 residues long. This CDR3 reads CASSRGQNNEQFF. The CDR3 nucleotides are TGTGCCAGCAGCAGGGGACAGAACAATGAGCAGTTCTTC.

V is TRBV6-5 and J is TRBJ2-7, with TRBD1 as a possible D gene (6 bases). CDR3 size: 14 residues. V was pared by 2 bases and J by 3 bases, with 11 bases between. The germline V gene encodes CDR1 MNHEY and CDR2 SVGAGI. The CDR3 region is CASSYRDIGYEQYF. The DNA for the CDR3 is TGTGCCAGCAGTTACAGGGACATCGGCTACGAGCAGTACTTC.

The V gene is TRBV19, the J gene TRBJ2-7, with 12 bases aligning to TRBD2. This CDR3 has 15 amino acids. Germline assignment: CDR1 LNHDA and CDR2 SQIVND (reference sequence). Losses at the gene ends were 4 bases for V and 2 bases for J; bases not matched to a gene: 3. This chain's CDR3 is CASSTPSGGAYEQYF. Here the CDR3 DNA reads TGTGCCAGTAGTACGCCTAGCGGGGGGGCCTACGAGCAGTACTTC.

V usage is TRBV28 and J usage is TRBJ1-2; a weak D match, TRBD1 (6 bases). V was shortened by 6 bases and J by 0 bases, with 14 bases between the two germline ends. Per germline, CDR1 MDHEN and CDR2 SYDVKM. The CDR3 contains 15 residues. CDR3 region: CASRSGTRANYGYTF. The CDR3 DNA sequence: TGTGCCAGCAGGTCCGGGACACGAGCTAACTATGGCTACACCTTC.

This clone was seen just once. The J gene is TRBJ2-3, the V gene TRBV28, with D perhaps TRBD2 (7 bases). V lost 1 base to trimming and J lost 3 bases, with 14 bases between them. The length of the CDR3 is 16 residues. The V gene's germline CDR1 is MDHEN and CDR2 SYDVKM. CDR3 sequence: CASSLSGGDGTDTQYF. The CDR3, as DNA: TGTGCCAGCAGTTTATCGGGGGGCGACGGGACAGATACGCAGTATTTT.

In the case of this clone: The sample has other DNA sequences that encode this CDR3 too. The gene calls are TRBV7-8 and TRBJ2-3; D might be TRBD2 (5 bases). Trimming left V 1 base short and J 0 bases short, with 11 bases between. This CDR3 has 16 residues. Germline V CDR1 and CDR2: SGHVS, FQNEAQ. The CDR3 loop is CASSLVSGSSTDTQYF. The CDR3 region has the DNA TGTGCCAGCAGCTTAGTAAGCGGCTCAAGCACAGATACGCAGTATTTT. Variable domain in full (rest from reference TRBV7-8 and TRBJ2-3): GAGVSQSPRYKVAKRGQDVALRCDPISGHVSLFWYQQALGQGPEFLTYFQNEAQLDKSGLPSDRFFAERPEGSVSTLKIQRTQQEDSAVYLCASSLVSGSSTDTQYFGPGTRLTVL.

This chain connects TRBV5-1 to TRBJ1-1, with a weak D call TRBD1 (6 bases). Trimming removed 4 bases from V and 11 bases from J, with 24 bases in between. Germline V gene data show CDR1 as SGHRS and CDR2 as YFSETQ. This CDR3 has 15 amino acids. The CDR3 region is CASSEGVLQRGEAFF. The CDR3 DNA is TGCGCCAGCAGCGAGGGGGTCCTTCAAAGGGGTGAGGCTTTCTTT.

The V and J genes are TRBV5-1 and TRBJ1-3; perhaps TRBD1 as D (5 bases). The V end lost 4 bases, the J end lost 9 bases, and 14 bases lay between the germline ends. CDR1 and CDR2 from the germline V gene are SGHRS and YFSETQ. CDR3 length: 13 amino acids. The CDR3 here is CASSLAGRGTIYF. The DNA for the CDR3 is TGCGCCAGCAGCCTGGCCGGTAGGGGCACCATATATTTT.

Here the CDR3 DNA reads TGTGCCAGCAGTGAGGGACAGGGACTACAGAATGACTATGGCTACACCTTC. Translating it yields CASSEGQGLQNDYGYTF. The chain links TRBV2 to TRBJ1-2; 9 bases match TRBD1. Trimming cost V 3 bases and J 3 bases; bases outside gene matches: 11. Germline V lookup: CDR1 SNHLY, CDR2 FYNNEI. The CDR3 has 17 residues.

The V and J genes are TRBV5-1 and TRBJ2-3, with 8 bases identical to TRBD2. This CDR3 is built from 18 residues. V lost 3 bases and J lost 0; bases outside the gene matches: 12. From germline, CDR1 is SGHRS and CDR2 YFSETQ. Here the CDR3 DNA reads TGCGCCAGCAGCTCCCCAGCGGGGGACCCCACTAGCACAGATACGCAGTATTTT. Translating gives CASSSPAGDPTSTDTQYF.

This chain uses TRBV30 with TRBJ2-1; TRBD1 matches 8 bases. The V segment lost 3 bases and the J segment 7 bases; nucleotides outside the gene matches: 5. Germline-derived CDR1 and CDR2 are GTSNPN and SVGIG (reference sequence). The CDR3 consists of 13 residues. The CDR3 region has the DNA TGTGCCTGGAGAAGTACAGGGGGTAATGAGCAGTTCTTC. This codes for CAWRSTGGNEQFF.

This chain connects TRBV24-1 to TRBJ2-1, with 14 bases matching TRBD2. With V trimmed by 5 bases and J by 0 bases, 2 bases remained unmatched. This CDR3 is 17 amino acids long. Germline V gene lookup returns CDR1 KGHDR and CDR2 SFDVKD. The CDR3 is CATSGGLAGGSYNEQFF. The CDR3 bases are TGTGCCACCAGTGGTGGACTAGCGGGGGGCTCCTACAATGAGCAGTTCTTC.

The table lists this clone with a count of one. CDR3 loop: CASSNGGNTIYF. CDR3 DNA sequence: TGTGCCAGCAGTAACGGTGGAAACACCATATATTTT. The rearrangement links TRBV6-5 to TRBJ1-3; D gene unclear. The germline V gene has CDR1 MNHEY and CDR2 SVGAGI. CDR3 size: 12 residues. V lost 5 bases and J 3 bases, leaving 5 bases between the germline ends.

The chain carries TRBV10-3 and TRBJ1-5; D is possibly TRBD1 (6 bases). This CDR3 is 15 amino acids long. V lost 4 bases to trimming and J lost 7 bases, with 17 bases between them. Looked up from germline, CDR1 is ENHRY and CDR2 is SYGVKD. CDR3 coding DNA: TGTGCCATCAGTGGAAACAGGGATAGGAGCCAGCCCCAGCATTTT. Translating it yields CAISGNRDRSQPQHF.

The V gene is TRBV11-2, the J gene TRBJ2-7; perhaps TRBD1 as D (6 bases). Trimming cost V 4 bases and J 3 bases, with 19 bases left between them. The germline V gene has CDR1 SGHAT and CDR2 FQNNGV. CDR3 length: 16 amino acids. CDR3 region: CASSSPHNRVVYEQYF. The CDR3 DNA reads TGTGCCAGCAGCTCCCCCCATAACAGGGTGGTCTACGAGCAGTACTTC.

The chain couples TRBV2 to TRBJ2-7, with D possibly matching TRBD2 (5 bases). Germline values: CDR1 SNHLY, CDR2 FYNNEI. With 6 bases removed from V and 0 bases from J, the gap between germline ends came to 12 bases. The CDR3 contains 14 residues. Here the CDR3 reads CASSIAGVSYEQYF. CDR3 bases: TGTGCCAGCAGCATCGCCGGGGTCTCCTACGAGCAGTACTTC.

This chain joins TRBV30 and TRBJ2-1; possibly TRBD1 for D (6 bases). V lost 4 bases to trimming and J lost 0 bases, with 7 bases between them. The CDR3 consists of 13 residues. CDR1 is GTSNPN and CDR2 is SVGIG in the germline V gene (reference sequence). The CDR3 coding sequence is TGTGCCTGGAAGGACAGCTCCTACAATGAGCAGTTCTTC. Its protein product is CAWKDSSYNEQFF.

A few counts support this clone. The chain employs TRBV6-1 and TRBJ1-6; D gene uncertain. This CDR3 spans 15 amino acids. V was clipped by 1 base and J by 11 bases, with 15 bases between them. The germline V gene encodes CDR1 MNHNS and CDR2 SASEGT. CDR3 DNA: TGTGCCAGCAGTGAAGGTGCCGGGTCGGAAGCACCCCTCCACTTT. Its protein product is CASSEGAGSEAPLHF.

This clone was seen only once. The V call is TRBV28, the J call TRBJ1-6; D gene ambiguous. This CDR3 is 14 amino acids long. Trimming left V 7 bases short and J 6 bases short, with 13 bases between. The germline V gene has CDR1 MDHEN and CDR2 SYDVKM. The CDR3 bases are TGTGCCAGCACCCCGGGAGCCGTTAATTCACCCCTCCACTTT. Its protein is CASTPGAVNSPLHF. Variable domain in full (rest from reference TRBV28 and TRBJ1-6): DVKVTQSSRYLVKRTGEKVFLECVQDMDHENMFWYRQDPGLGLRLIYFSYDVKMKEKGDIPEGYSVSREKKERFSLILESASTNQTSMYLCASTPGAVNSPLHFGNGTRLTVT.

CDR3 DNA sequence: TGTGCCAGCAGTTTGGGGGGGGAAGCTTTCTTT. Translation gives CASSLGGEAFF. The gene calls are TRBV28 and TRBJ1-1, with D perhaps matching TRBD1 (5 bases). CDR1 MDHEN and CDR2 SYDVKM come from the germline V gene. V dropped 3 bases and J dropped 8 bases, with 7 bases sitting between them. There are 11 residues in the CDR3.

This clone was seen once. V gene TRBV4-1 combines with J gene TRBJ2-5; 10 positions match TRBD2. V lost 4 bases to trimming and J lost 5 bases; unmatched junction nucleotides: 13. Per the germline V gene, CDR1 is MGHRA and CDR2 is YSYEKL. The CDR3 covers 17 residues. The CDR3 DNA sequence: TGCGCCAGCAGCCGAGAGGCGAGCGGGGGGGCTCGTGAGACCCAGTACTTC. Protein sequence: CASSREASGGARETQYF.

The V gene is TRBV7-2, the J gene TRBJ1-4, with TRBD1 identical over 8 bases. The CDR3 runs to 14 residues. Germline V gives CDR1 SGHTA, CDR2 FQGNSA. Trimming at V came to 7 bases and at J to 3 bases, leaving 4 bases not matched to a gene. As DNA, the CDR3 is TGTGCCAGCAACCCGACAGGGGCTAATGAAAAACTGTTTTTT. Translating it yields CASNPTGANEKLFF.